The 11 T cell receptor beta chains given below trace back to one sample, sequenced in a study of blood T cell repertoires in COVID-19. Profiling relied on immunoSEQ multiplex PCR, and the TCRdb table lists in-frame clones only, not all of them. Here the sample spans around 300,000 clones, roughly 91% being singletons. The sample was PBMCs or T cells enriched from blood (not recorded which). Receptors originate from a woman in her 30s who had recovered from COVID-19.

CDR3 in amino acids: CASGGDPREEQYF. CDR3 DNA sequence: TGTGCCAGCGGGGGGGACCCACGGGAGGAGCAGTACTTC. The chain has TRBV6-5 and TRBJ2-7; TRBD2 aligns across 7 bases. This CDR3 region has 13 residues. Per the germline V gene, CDR1 is MNHEY and CDR2 is SVGAGI. J lost 7 bases, V lost 8 bases, and 11 bases had no gene match.

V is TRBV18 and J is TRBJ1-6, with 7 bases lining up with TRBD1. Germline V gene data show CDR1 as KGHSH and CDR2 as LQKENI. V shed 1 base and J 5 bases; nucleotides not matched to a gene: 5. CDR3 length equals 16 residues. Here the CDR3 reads CASSPQPQGDNSPLHF. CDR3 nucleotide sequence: TGTGCCAGCTCACCACAGCCGCAGGGGGATAATTCACCCCTCCACTTT.

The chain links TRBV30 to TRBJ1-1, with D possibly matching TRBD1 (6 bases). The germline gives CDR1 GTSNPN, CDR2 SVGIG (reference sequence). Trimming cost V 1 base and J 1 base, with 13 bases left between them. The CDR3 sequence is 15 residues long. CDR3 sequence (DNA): TGTGCCTGGAGTGAAGTTGGGGGGGCGAACACTGAAGCTTTCTTT. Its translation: CAWSEVGGANTEAFF. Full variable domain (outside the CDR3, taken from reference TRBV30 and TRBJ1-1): SQTIHQWPATLVQPVGSPLSLECTVEGTSNPNLYWYRQAAGRGLQLLFYSVGIGQISSEVPQNLSASRPQDRQFILSSKKLLLSDSGFYLCAWSEVGGANTEAFFGQGTRLTVV.

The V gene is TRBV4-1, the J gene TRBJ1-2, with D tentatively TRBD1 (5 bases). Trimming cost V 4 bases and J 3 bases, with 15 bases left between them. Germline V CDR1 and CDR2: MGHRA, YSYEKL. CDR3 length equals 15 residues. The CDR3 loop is CASSPVRGRDYGYTF. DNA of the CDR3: TGCGCCAGCAGCCCCGTAAGGGGAAGGGACTATGGCTACACCTTC.

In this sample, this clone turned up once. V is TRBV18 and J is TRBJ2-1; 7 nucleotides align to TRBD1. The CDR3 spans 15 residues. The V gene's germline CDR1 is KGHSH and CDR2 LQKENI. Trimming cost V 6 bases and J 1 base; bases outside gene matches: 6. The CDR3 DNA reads TGTGCCAGCTCCCAGACAGGGTCGTCCTACAATGAGCAGTTCTTC. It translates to CASSQTGSSYNEQFF.

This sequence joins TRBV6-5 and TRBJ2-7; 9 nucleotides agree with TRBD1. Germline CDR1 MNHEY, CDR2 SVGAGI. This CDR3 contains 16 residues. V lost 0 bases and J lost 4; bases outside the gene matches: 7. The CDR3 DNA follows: TGTGCCAGCAGTTACTCTTCGCCGGGACAGGGATACGAGCAGTACTTC. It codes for CASSYSSPGQGYEQYF.

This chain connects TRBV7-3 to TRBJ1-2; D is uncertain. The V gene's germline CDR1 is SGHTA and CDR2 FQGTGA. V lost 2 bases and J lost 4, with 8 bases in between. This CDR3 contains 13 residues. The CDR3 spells CASSLGSTYGYTF. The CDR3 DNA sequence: TGTGCCAGCAGCTTAGGCTCAACCTATGGCTACACCTTC.

The DNA of the CDR3 is TGTGCCACCCGTCCCCCTACTAGCGCCTCCTACGAGCAGTACTTC. Its translation: CATRPPTSASYEQYF. V usage is TRBV10-3 and J usage is TRBJ2-7; the match to TRBD2 covers 7 bases. Germline V lookup: CDR1 ENHRY, CDR2 SYGVKD. V lost 10 bases and J lost 0; bases outside the gene matches: 12. This CDR3 has 15 residues.

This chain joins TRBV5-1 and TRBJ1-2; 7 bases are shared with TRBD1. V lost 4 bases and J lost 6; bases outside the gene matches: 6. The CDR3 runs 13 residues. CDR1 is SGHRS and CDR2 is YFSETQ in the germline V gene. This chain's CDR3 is CASSTGQRDGYTF. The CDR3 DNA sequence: TGCGCCAGCAGCACGGGACAGCGGGATGGCTACACCTTC. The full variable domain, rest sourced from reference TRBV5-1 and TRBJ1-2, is KAGVTQTPRYLIKTRGQQVTLSCSPISGHRSVSWYQQTPGQGLQFLFEYFSETQRNKGNFPGRFSGRQFSNSRSEMNVSTLELGDSALYLCASSTGQRDGYTFGSGTRLTVV.

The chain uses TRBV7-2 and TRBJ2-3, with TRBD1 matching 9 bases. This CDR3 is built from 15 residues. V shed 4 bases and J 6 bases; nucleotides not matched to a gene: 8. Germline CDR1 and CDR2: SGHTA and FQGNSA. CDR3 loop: CASSSSYRGLDTQYF. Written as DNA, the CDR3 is TGTGCCAGCAGCTCTTCTTACAGGGGGCTGGATACGCAGTATTTT.

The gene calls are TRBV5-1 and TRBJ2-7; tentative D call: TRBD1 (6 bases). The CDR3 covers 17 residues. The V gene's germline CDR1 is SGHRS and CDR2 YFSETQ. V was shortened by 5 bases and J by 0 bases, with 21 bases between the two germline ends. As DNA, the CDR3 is TGCGCCAGCAGATCAGATTTTAGGACAGCTAGCTCCTACGAGCAGTACTTC. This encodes CASRSDFRTASSYEQYF.